These T cell receptor beta chains were read from a single sample in a study of pediatric ulcerative colitis. The protocol was immunoSEQ multiplex PCR, while the TCRdb copy is restricted to in-frame clones and leaves out a portion. Of 37,000 or so clones listed, around four fifths are singletons. The material sequenced was blood. These receptors were obtained from a girl between 5 and 17 years old with moderate ulcerative colitis. CDR3s include the opening cysteine and the closing phenylalanine or tryptophan. A D gene is named only where the DNA matches it firmly. Clone size is stated in some rows and not others, as once, few, many or a class when expanded.

NA | TRBJ1-6 | TRBV27 | NA | TGTGCCAGCAGTTTAGGGAGTCGGTCACCCCTCCACTTT | CASSLGSRSPLHF
NA | TRBJ1-5 | TRBV6-6 | NA | TGTGCCAGCAACGTTATAACAGACCCTCAGCCCCAGCATTTT | CASNVITDPQPQHF
NA | TRBJ2-5 | TRBV2 | TRBD2 | TGTGCCAGCATCTTCCAGCGGGATACGAAAGAGACCCAGTACTTC | CASIFQRDTKETQYF
NA | TRBJ1-4 | TRBV6-5 | TRBD1 | TGTGCCAGCAGTATTCAGGGGGCAACTAATGAAAAACTGTTTTTT | CASSIQGATNEKLFF
NA | TRBJ2-7 | TRBV6-6 | NA | TGTGCCAGCAGTTACACTAGGGGAAACGAGCAGTACTTC | CASSYTRGNEQYF
NA | TRBJ2-7 | TRBV5-4 | TRBD1 | TGTGCCAGCAGCCGAACGGGACAGGGGGGCTACGAGCAGTACTTC | CASSRTGQGGYEQYF
once | TRBJ1-2 | TRBV6-5 | NA | TGTGCCAGCAGTTACTCGAACAGGGTAGAGGGCTACACCTTC | CASSYSNRVEGYTF
NA | TRBJ2-7 | TRBV28 | TRBD1 | TGTGCCAGCAGTTTGTTCAGTACCGGGACAGGGAACGAGCAGTACTTC | CASSLFSTGTGNEQYF
many | TRBJ1-6 | TRBV2 | NA | TGTGCCAGCAGGGGGGACATTGTCGGCAATTCACCCCTCCACTTT | CASRGDIVGNSPLHF
NA | TRBJ2-7 | TRBV14 | TRBD1 | TGTGCCAGCAGCCAAGGCCCACATAAGGACAGGGGCATCTACGAGCAGTACTTC | CASSQGPHKDRGIYEQYF
NA | TRBJ1-1 | TRBV5-1 | NA | TGCGCCAGCAGCTTGAGGTTTTCTGGTTCCGATGAAGCTTTCTTT | CASSLRFSGSDEAFF
NA | TRBJ2-4 | TRBV4-2 | TRBD2 | TGTGCCAGCAGCTCTAGCGGGAGGGCCTGGGCCAAAAACATTCAGTACTTC | CASSSSGRAWAKNIQYF
NA | TRBJ2-5 | TRBV11-2 | TRBD1 | TGTGCCAGCAGCTTAGACTCGACAGGGCGGGAGACCCAGTACTTC | CASSLDSTGRETQYF
few | TRBJ2-7 | TRBV19 | NA | TGTGCCGCAAGTCAGGGAGCCTCCTACGAGCAGTACTTC | CAASQGASYEQYF
NA | TRBJ2-7 | TRBV9 | NA | TGTGCCAGCGCTTCGCCGGGCTACGAGCAGTACTTC | CASASPGYEQYF
NA | TRBJ2-7 | TRBV30 | NA | TGTGCCTGGAGTGTATTGGGGTCGGGAGAGCAGTACTTC | CAWSVLGSGEQYF
NA | TRBJ1-1 | TRBV11-2 | TRBD1 | TGTGCCAGCAGCTATGGACAGGGTTTAACGACTGAAGCTTTCTTT | CASSYGQGLTTEAFF